This T cell receptor beta chain comes out of a study of tumor-infiltrating lymphocytes in primary liver carcinoma. Comments on this clonotype: Its matching antigen is unknown. Given a much more abundant clone one base away, this may be a read error.

Germline DNA was extracted too, while blood RNA derived from unsorted whole blood. None of the patients had received treatment, and all had chronic HBV infection. Reverse transcription of 450 to 500 ng total RNA with a constant-region primer produced TCR beta cDNA. Three nested multiplex PCR rounds of slightly modified ARM-PCR generated TCR beta libraries. A C-beta reverse primer and TRBV1-TRBV30 forward primers served in each of the first two PCR rounds, at ten to eleven cycles apiece. TCRdb used MiXCR to reprocess the multiplex PCR reads, holding one entry per CDR3 protein. The sample consists of about 330,000 distinct CDR3 sequences, about two thirds of them appearing once. V was trimmed by 3 bases and J by 9 bases, leaving 10 bases between them. Germline V CDR1 and CDR2: SGHTS, YDEGEE. The CDR3 runs 12 residues. Study-wide results and caveats: Bulk unsorted sampling precluded comparing CD4+ and CD8+ repertoires.

The sequencing input was peripheral blood. This receptor was taken from a man aged 35 to 55 with primary liver carcinoma and hepatitis B virus infection. The gene calls are TRBV5-8 and TRBJ2-1, with D possibly being TRBD1 or TRBD2 (5 bases each). CDR3 in amino acids: CASSSRGVEQFF. CDR3 coding DNA: TGTGCCAGCAGCTCGAGGGGAGTTGAGCAGTTCTTC.